The 8 T cell receptor beta chains presented below share a single source sample, sequenced in a study of early T cells in non-severe SARS-CoV-2 infection. Using its own MiXCR run on the 5' RACE reads, TCRdb lists one record per CDR3 protein. This repertoire shows 55,000 to 65,000 distinct CDR3 sequences, 10% to 12% found once; its top ten account for 1.5% to 2%. The sequencing input was whole blood. The origin of the receptors is an adult who was a healthcare worker with PCR-confirmed SARS-CoV-2 infection or an uninfected control (not recorded which).

This clonotype was detected a few times. The CDR3 loop reads CASSLVYEQYF. CDR3 DNA sequence: TGTGCCAGCAGCTTAGTGTATGAGCAGTACTTC. The rearrangement links TRBV11-2 to TRBJ2-7; D is unclear. Looked up from germline, CDR1 is SGHAT and CDR2 is FQNNGV. The CDR3 extends over 11 amino acids. Trimming took off 1 base at V and 7 bases at J, with 5 bases between the two ends.

This clonotype was seen repeatedly, ten times or more. The chain uses TRBV7-8 and TRBJ1-3; TRBD1 aligns across 7 bases. CDR1 and CDR2 from the germline V gene are SGHVS and FQNEAQ. CDR3 length: 17 amino acids. V was clipped by 7 bases and J by 2 bases; unmatched bases: 14. The CDR3 coding sequence is TGTGCCAGCACCTCTAGCCCAGTGGGGACAGCTGGAAACACCATATATTTT. It yields the protein CASTSSPVGTAGNTIYF.

With regard to this clonotype: The junction departs from germline at one end; a sequencing error may be responsible. The rearrangement links TRBV7-9 to TRBJ1-1; TRBD1 is a possible D gene (6 bases). Germline-derived CDR1 and CDR2 are SEHNR and FQNEAQ (reference sequence). The CDR3 consists of 16 residues. CDR3 DNA sequence: TGTGCCATCAGCCCCCCCGATGGGGGCTGGGGCACTGAAGCTTTCTTT. Translating gives CAISPPDGGWGTEAFF.

This clonotype was picked up many times. At one end the junction does not follow the germline gene, possibly because of a read error. The chain recombines TRBV27 with TRBJ1-2, with D uncertain. The germline gives CDR1 MNHEY, CDR2 SMNVEV (reference sequence). This CDR3 has 13 residues. CDR3: CASGFGGFSGYTF. In nucleotides, the CDR3 is TGTGCCAGCGGTTTTGGAGGTTTCAGTGGCTACACCTTC.

The gene calls are TRBV21-1 and TRBJ1-1; the listed D gene, TRBD1, was not tested against the DNA. TRBV21-1 is a documented pseudogene. This CDR3 region has 12 residues. CDR3: CAARQGMGEAFF. CDR3 nucleotides: TGTGCCGCCAGACAGGGGATGGGTGAAGCTTTCTTT.

With regard to this clonotype: One base away lies a much larger clone, so this may be a sequencing read error. The V call is TRBV5-1, the J call TRBJ2-2; D might be TRBD1 or TRBD2, each matching 5 bases. This CDR3 contains 16 residues. Germline CDR1 is SGHRS and CDR2 is YFSETQ. The CDR3 DNA sequence: TGCGCCAGCAGCTTGGGACGGGGCTCGAACATCGGGGAGCTGTTTTTT. Its protein product is CASSLGRGSNIGELFF.

This clonotype appeared many times. The chain has TRBV4-3 and TRBJ2-1, with 7 nucleotides matching TRBD1. Trimming took 0 bases from V and 6 from J; bases not matched to a gene: 5. This CDR3 spans 15 amino acids. CDR1 LGHNA and CDR2 YSLEER come from the germline V gene. The CDR3 DNA reads as TGCGCCAGCAGCCAAGATTACAGGGGTGGCAATGAGCAGTTCTTC. It specifies CASSQDYRGGNEQFF.

The chain uses TRBV19 and TRBJ1-1, with D unresolved. Germline CDR1 and CDR2: LNHDA and SQIVND (reference sequence). V dropped 3 bases and J dropped 1 base, with 9 bases sitting between them. This CDR3 has 14 residues. For the CDR3, the DNA is TGTGCCAGTAGTATGGTCTGGAAGAACACTGAAGCTTTCTTT. Its protein is CASSMVWKNTEAFF.